This T cell receptor beta chain was sequenced during a study of shared clonotypes between healthy human individuals. TCRdb's table, derived via immunoSEQ multiplex PCR, lists solely in-frame clones and lacks some. The sample holds approximately 1.4 million clones, around 98% seen once. The CDR3 loop spans 16 amino acids. Germline-derived CDR1 and CDR2 are SGHDN and FVKESK. Trimming pared 0 bases from V and 6 bases from J, leaving 18 bases between. The rearrangement links TRBV14 to TRBJ2-7, with a tentative D call TRBD2 (6 bases). The source is a man under 40 in good health. The sample consisted of naive CD4+ T cells sorted from blood. Subset given: CD45RA+ positively selected. The CDR3 nucleotides read TGTGCCAGCAGCCAAGATCTTGGCGGGATTCTCTTCGAGCAGTACTTC. Translating gives CASSQDLGGILFEQYF.